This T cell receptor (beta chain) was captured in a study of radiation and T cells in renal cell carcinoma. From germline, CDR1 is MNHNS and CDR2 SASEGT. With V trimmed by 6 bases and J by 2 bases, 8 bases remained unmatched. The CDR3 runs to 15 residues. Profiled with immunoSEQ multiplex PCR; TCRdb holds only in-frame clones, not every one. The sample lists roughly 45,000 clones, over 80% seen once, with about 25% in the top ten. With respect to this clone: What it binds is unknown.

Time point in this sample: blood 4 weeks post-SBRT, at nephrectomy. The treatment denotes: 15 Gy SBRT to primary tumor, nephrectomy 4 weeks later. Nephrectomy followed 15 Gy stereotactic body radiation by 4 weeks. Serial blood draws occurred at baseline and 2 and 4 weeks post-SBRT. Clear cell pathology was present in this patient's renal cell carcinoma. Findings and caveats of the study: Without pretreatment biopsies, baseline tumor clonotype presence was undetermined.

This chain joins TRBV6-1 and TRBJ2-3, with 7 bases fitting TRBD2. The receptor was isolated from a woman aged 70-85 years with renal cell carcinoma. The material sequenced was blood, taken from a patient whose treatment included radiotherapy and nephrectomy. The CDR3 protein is CASSSLASTTDTQYF. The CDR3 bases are TGTGCCAGCAGCTCACTAGCGTCGACCACAGATACGCAGTATTTT.